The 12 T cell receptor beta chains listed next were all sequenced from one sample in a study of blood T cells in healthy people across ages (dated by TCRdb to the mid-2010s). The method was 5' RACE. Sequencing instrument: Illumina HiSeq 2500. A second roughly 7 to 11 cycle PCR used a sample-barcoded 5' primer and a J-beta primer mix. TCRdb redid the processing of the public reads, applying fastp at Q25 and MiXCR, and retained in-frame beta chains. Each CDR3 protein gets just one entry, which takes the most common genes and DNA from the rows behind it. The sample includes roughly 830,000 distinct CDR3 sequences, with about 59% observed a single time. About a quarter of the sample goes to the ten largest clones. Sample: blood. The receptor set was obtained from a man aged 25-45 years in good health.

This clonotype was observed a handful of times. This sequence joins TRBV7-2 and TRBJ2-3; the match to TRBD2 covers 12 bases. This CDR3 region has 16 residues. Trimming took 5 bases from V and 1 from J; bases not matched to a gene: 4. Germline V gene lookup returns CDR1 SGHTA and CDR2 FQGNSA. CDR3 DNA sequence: TGTGCCAGCAGCCCACGACTAGCGGGGGGCACAGATACGCAGTATTTT. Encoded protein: CASSPRLAGGTDTQYF. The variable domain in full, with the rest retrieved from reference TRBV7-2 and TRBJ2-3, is GAGVSQSPSNKVTEKGKDVELRCDPISGHTALYWYRQSLGQGLEFLIYFQGNSAPDKSGLPSDRFSAERTGGSVSTLTIQRTQQEDSAVYLCASSPRLAGGTDTQYFGPGTRLTVL.

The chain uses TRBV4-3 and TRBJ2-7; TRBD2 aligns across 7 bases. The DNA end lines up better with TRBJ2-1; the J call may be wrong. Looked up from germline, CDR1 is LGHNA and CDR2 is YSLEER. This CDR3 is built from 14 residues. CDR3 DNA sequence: TGCGCCAGCAGCCAAGATTTTAGGGGCGGGGGGCAGTTCTTC. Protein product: CASSQDFRGGGQFF.

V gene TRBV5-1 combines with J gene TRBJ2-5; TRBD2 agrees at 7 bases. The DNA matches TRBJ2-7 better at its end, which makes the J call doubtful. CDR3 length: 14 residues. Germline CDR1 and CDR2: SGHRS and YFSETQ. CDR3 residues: CASSFGREGNEQYF. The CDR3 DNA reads TGCGCCAGCAGCTTTGGTAGGGAGGGCAACGAGCAGTACTTC.

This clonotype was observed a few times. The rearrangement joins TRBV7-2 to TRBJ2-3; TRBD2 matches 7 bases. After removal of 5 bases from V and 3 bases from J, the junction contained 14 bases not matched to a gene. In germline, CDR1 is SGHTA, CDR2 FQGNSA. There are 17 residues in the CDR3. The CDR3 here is CASSPPTWTSGTDTQYF. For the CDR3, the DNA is TGTGCCAGCAGCCCTCCAACCTGGACTAGTGGGACAGATACGCAGTATTTT. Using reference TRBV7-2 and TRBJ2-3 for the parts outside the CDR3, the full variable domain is GAGVSQSPSNKVTEKGKDVELRCDPISGHTALYWYRQSLGQGLEFLIYFQGNSAPDKSGLPSDRFSAERTGGSVSTLTIQRTQQEDSAVYLCASSPPTWTSGTDTQYFGPGTRLTVL.

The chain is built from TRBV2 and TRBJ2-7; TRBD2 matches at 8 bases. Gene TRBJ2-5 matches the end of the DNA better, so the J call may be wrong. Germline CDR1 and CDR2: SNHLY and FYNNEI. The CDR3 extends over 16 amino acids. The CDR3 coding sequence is TGTGCCAGCAGGTGGACATCCGGGACTAGGGCGGAGACCCAGTACTTC. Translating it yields CASRWTSGTRAETQYF.

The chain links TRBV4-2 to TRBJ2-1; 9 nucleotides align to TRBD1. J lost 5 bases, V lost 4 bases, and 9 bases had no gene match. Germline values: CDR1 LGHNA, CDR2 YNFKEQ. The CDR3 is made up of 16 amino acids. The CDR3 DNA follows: TGTGCCAGCAGCCCGGATTCGGACAGGGGACACAATGAGCAGTTCTTC. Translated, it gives CASSPDSDRGHNEQFF.

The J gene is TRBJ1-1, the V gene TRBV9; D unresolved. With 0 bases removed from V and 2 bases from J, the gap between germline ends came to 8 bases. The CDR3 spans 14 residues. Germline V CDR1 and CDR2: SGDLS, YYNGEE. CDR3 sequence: CASSVGSGNTEAFF. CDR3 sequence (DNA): TGTGCCAGCAGCGTAGGGTCGGGAAACACTGAAGCTTTCTTT.

Written as DNA, the CDR3 is TGTGCCAGCAGTTACTCGAGGCTAGAAAATAACAATGAGCAGTTCTTC. Amino acid sequence: CASSYSRLENNNEQFF. The V gene is TRBV6-5, the J gene TRBJ2-1; D gene ambiguous. V dropped 0 bases and J dropped 5 bases, with 14 bases sitting between them. This CDR3 comprises 16 residues. The germline gives CDR1 MNHEY, CDR2 SVGAGI.

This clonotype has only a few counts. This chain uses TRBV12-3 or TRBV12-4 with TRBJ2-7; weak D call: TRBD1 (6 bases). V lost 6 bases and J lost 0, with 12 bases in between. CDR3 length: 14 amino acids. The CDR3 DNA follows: TGTGCCAGCAGCCCGGGACACAGCTCCTACGAGCAGTACTTC. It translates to CASSPGHSSYEQYF.

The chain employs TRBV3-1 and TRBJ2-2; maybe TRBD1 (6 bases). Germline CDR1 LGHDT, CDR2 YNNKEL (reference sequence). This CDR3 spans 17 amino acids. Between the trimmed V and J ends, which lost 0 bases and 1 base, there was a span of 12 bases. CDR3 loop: CASSQDLRTENTGELFF. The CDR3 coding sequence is TGTGCCAGCAGCCAAGATTTAAGGACAGAGAACACCGGGGAGCTGTTTTTT.

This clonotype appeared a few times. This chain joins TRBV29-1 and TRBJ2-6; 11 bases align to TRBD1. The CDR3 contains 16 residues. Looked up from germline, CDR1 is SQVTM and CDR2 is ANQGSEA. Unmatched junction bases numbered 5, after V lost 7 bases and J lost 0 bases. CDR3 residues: CSAGTGGISGANVLTF. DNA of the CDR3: TGCAGCGCTGGGACAGGGGGAATCTCTGGGGCCAACGTCCTGACTTTC. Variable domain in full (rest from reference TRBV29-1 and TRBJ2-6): SAVISQKPSRDICQRGTSLTIQCQVDSQVTMMFWYRQQPGQSLTLIATANQGSEATYESGFVIDKFPISRPNLTFSTLTVSNMSPEDSSIYLCSAGTGGISGANVLTFGAGSRLTVL.

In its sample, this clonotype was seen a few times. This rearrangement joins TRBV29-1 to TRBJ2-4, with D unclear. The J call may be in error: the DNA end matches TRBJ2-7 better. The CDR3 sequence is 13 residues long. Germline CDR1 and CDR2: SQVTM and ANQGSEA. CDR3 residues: CSVEGDGPYEQYF. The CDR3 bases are TGCAGCGTTGAGGGTGACGGGCCCTACGAGCAGTACTTC.